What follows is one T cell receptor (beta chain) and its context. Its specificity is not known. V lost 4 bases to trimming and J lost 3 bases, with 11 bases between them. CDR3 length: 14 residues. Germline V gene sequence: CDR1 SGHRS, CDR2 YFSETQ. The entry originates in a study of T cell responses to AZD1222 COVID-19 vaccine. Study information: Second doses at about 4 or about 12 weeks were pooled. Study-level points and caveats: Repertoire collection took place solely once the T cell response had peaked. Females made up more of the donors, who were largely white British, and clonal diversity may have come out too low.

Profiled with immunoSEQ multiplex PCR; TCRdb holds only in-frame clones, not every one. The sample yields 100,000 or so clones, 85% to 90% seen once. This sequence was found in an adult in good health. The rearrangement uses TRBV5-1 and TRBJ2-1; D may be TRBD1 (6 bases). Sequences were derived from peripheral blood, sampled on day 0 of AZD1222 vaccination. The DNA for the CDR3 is TGCGCCAGCAGCCTGTCAGGGGACTACAATGAGCAGTTCTTC. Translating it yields CASSLSGDYNEQFF. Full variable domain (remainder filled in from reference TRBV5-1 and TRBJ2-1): KAGVTQTPRYLIKTRGQQVTLSCSPISGHRSVSWYQQTPGQGLQFLFEYFSETQRNKGNFPGRFSGRQFSNSRSEMNVSTLELGDSALYLCASSLSGDYNEQFFGPGTRLTVL.